This TCR beta chain was identified during a study of cytomegalovirus exposure and HLA in healthy donors. Findings and caveats of the study: Accounts indicate the classifier identified cytomegalovirus status with strong specificity and sensitivity. One variant, a missense change in DCLRE1C, was linked in a later analysis to TCR beta V- and J-gene trimming. Productive rates of about 87% or about 30% were seen for most TCR beta V segments in an earlier analysis. Under in vitro conditions, a few CMV-associated chains were confirmed as specific for CMV antigens.

Worth noting for this clone: Its matching antigen is unknown.

PCR employed 60 Vbeta and 13 Jbeta primers. Some clones are missing from TCRdb's copy, which holds only in-frame ones; the method was immunoSEQ multiplex PCR. In all, the sample yields 150,000 to 200,000 clones. The TCR sequence derives from a woman between 18 and 29 years old in good health and CMV-seropositive. The specimen was PBMCs.

The CDR3 reads CASSTSGSGGDTQYF. CDR3 in DNA: TGTGCCAGTAGTACCTCCGGGAGCGGTGGAGATACGCAGTATTTT. J is TRBJ2-3 and V is TRBV19; D may be TRBD2 (6 bases). Trimming pared 4 bases from V and 5 bases from J, leaving 16 bases between. From germline, CDR1 is LNHDA and CDR2 SQIVND (reference sequence). This CDR3 is built from 15 residues. Filled out from reference TRBV19 and TRBJ2-3, the complete variable domain reads DGGITQSPKYLFRKEGQNVTLSCEQNLNHDAMYWYRQDPGQGLRLIYYSQIVNDFQKGDIAEGYSVSREKKESFPLTVTSAQKNPTAFYLCASSTSGSGGDTQYFGPGTRLTVL.